This entry lists 25 T cell receptor beta chains sequenced from one sample in a study of vaccination effects on CD4 cells after COVID-19. No antigen is known for these receptors. Some clones are missing from TCRdb's copy, which holds only in-frame ones; the method was immunoSEQ multiplex PCR. The sample has more than 40,000 clones, about three quarters seen once; the top ten hold around 11%. Between days 9 and 10 of culture, CD4+ T cells were separated out. The sequencing here drew on CD4+ T cells from PBMCs cultured without peptide, taken before COVID-19 vaccination. These receptor sequences come from a human donor who had a prior SARS-CoV-2 infection.

The rearrangement joins TRBV5-1 to TRBJ2-7; no firm D call. V dropped 2 bases and J dropped 4 bases, with 7 bases sitting between them. The germline CDR1 and CDR2 sequences are SGHRS and YFSETQ. The CDR3 is made up of 12 amino acids. CDR3 DNA: TGCGCCAGCAGCTTACCTGGGTACGAGCAGTACTTC. Encoded protein: CASSLPGYEQYF.

In its sample, this clone was seen a few times. One end of the junction varies from germline; a read error may be responsible. The rearrangement links TRBV28 to TRBJ2-7, with D tentatively TRBD1 or TRBD2 (7 bases each). This CDR3 spans 18 amino acids. Germline lookup yields CDR1 MDHEN and CDR2 SYDVKM. This chain's CDR3 is CASSSMGGGRRISDEQYF. The DNA for the CDR3 is TGTGCCAGCAGTTCTATGGGAGGGGGCAGAAGGATCTCCGACGAGCAGTACTTC.

The CDR3 DNA reads as TGTGCCAGCAGCTTGGTGTCCAGCTCTGGGGCCAACGTCCTGACTTTC. Translated, it gives CASSLVSSSGANVLTF. This chain uses TRBV5-8 with TRBJ2-6; D is unresolved. Trimming shortened V by 0 bases and J by 0 bases, and 7 bases separated the two germline ends. Germline lookup yields CDR1 SGHTS and CDR2 YDEGEE. The CDR3 length is 16 residues.

The chain carries TRBV7-6 and TRBJ2-5; 11 bases are a match to TRBD2. This CDR3 is built from 15 residues. The germline CDR1 and CDR2 sequences are SGHVS and FNYEAQ. The V segment lost 5 bases and the J segment 6 bases; nucleotides outside the gene matches: 8. CDR3 coding DNA: TGTGCCAGCAGCCGGGGGACTAGCGGCATTAAGACCCAGTACTTC. It yields the protein CASSRGTSGIKTQYF.

The chain is built from TRBV5-8 and TRBJ2-7, with TRBD2 matching 9 bases. Germline lookup yields CDR1 SGHTS and CDR2 YDEGEE. Unmatched junction bases numbered 8, after V lost 1 base and J lost 6 bases. The CDR3 is 15 amino acids. CDR3 bases: TGTGCCAGCAGCTTGCTGGCGGGGGGGCTCGGCGAGCAGTACTTC. Amino acids: CASSLLAGGLGEQYF.

The chain is built from TRBV3-1 (or the pseudogene TRBV3-2) and TRBJ2-7; TRBD1 aligns across 9 bases. This CDR3 contains 14 residues. Germline CDR1 LGHDT, CDR2 YNNKEL (reference sequence). V lost 3 bases and J lost 2; bases outside the gene matches: 2. CDR3 residues: CASSQGTGPYEQYF. The CDR3 coding sequence is TGTGCCAGCAGCCAGGGGACAGGGCCCTACGAGCAGTACTTC.

Only a few counts were recorded for this clone. The V and J genes are TRBV28 and TRBJ1-4, with a possible D match to TRBD1 (5 bases). This CDR3 comprises 12 residues. CDR1 and CDR2 from the germline V gene are MDHEN and SYDVKM. V dropped 6 bases and J dropped 5 bases, with 7 bases sitting between them. In DNA form, the CDR3 reads TGTGCCAGCAGCGAGGGGAATGAAAAACTGTTTTTT. Translating it yields CASSEGNEKLFF. Filled out from reference TRBV28 and TRBJ1-4, the complete variable domain reads DVKVTQSSRYLVKRTGEKVFLECVQDMDHENMFWYRQDPGLGLRLIYFSYDVKMKEKGDIPEGYSVSREKKERFSLILESASTNQTSMYLCASSEGNEKLFFGSGTQLSVL.

This rearrangement joins TRBV6-5 to TRBJ1-6, with TRBD1 identical over 7 bases. The CDR3 is made up of 15 amino acids. CDR1 is MNHEY, CDR2 SVGAGI, per germline. Trimming cost V 4 bases and J 5 bases; bases outside gene matches: 5. CDR3 loop: CASSWDRADNSPLHF. The CDR3 DNA reads as TGTGCCAGCAGTTGGGACAGAGCAGATAATTCACCCCTCCACTTT.

This chain joins TRBV2 and TRBJ2-1, with 9 bases matching TRBD2. CDR1 and CDR2 from the germline V gene are SNHLY and FYNNEI. This CDR3 is 15 amino acids long. The ends lost 4 bases at V and 0 bases at J; junction bases unmatched: 1. CDR3 loop: CASSVSGSSYNEQFF. DNA for the CDR3: TGTGCCAGCAGTGTTAGCGGGAGCTCCTACAATGAGCAGTTCTTC.

This clone was seen only a few times. The rearrangement links TRBV5-1 to TRBJ1-3; D is unclear. Germline V gene data show CDR1 as SGHRS and CDR2 as YFSETQ. The germline V and J ends were trimmed by 0 bases and 4 bases, with 2 bases remaining between them. The CDR3 extends over 12 amino acids. The CDR3 DNA is TGCGCCAGCAGCTTGGGGGGAAACACCATATATTTT. Protein: CASSLGGNTIYF. Supplemented by reference TRBV5-1 and TRBJ1-3, the full variable domain reads KAGVTQTPRYLIKTRGQQVTLSCSPISGHRSVSWYQQTPGQGLQFLFEYFSETQRNKGNFPGRFSGRQFSNSRSEMNVSTLELGDSALYLCASSLGGNTIYFGEGSWLTVV.

This clone occurred once. The genes are TRBV18 and TRBJ1-2; D unresolved. The germline gives CDR1 KGHSH, CDR2 LQKENI. The CDR3 length is 13 residues. Trimming took off 2 bases at V and 3 bases at J, with 7 bases between the two ends. The CDR3 is CASSPRQDYGYTF. The CDR3 coding sequence is TGTGCCAGCTCACCAAGACAAGACTATGGCTACACCTTC.

This rearrangement joins TRBV11-1 to TRBJ2-3; the D gene is possibly TRBD1 (6 bases). There are 16 residues in the CDR3. The germline CDR1 and CDR2 sequences are SGHAT and FQDESV (reference sequence). Trimming cost V 3 bases and J 2 bases, with 15 bases left between them. CDR3 in DNA: TGTGCCAGCAGCTTCTCAGGGGCCCCCCTCACAGATACGCAGTATTTT. Residues: CASSFSGAPLTDTQYF.

V is TRBV11-3 and J is TRBJ2-5; 7 bases align to TRBD1. The CDR3 consists of 14 residues. Trimming cost V 4 bases and J 2 bases; bases outside gene matches: 4. Germline V gene lookup returns CDR1 SGHNT and CDR2 YENEEA. The CDR3 region has the DNA TGTGCCAGCAGCTCGGACAGGCAGCAAGAGACCCAGTACTTC. Its translation is CASSSDRQQETQYF.

V gene TRBV5-1 combines with J gene TRBJ2-3; D remains unclear. Germline lookup yields CDR1 SGHRS and CDR2 YFSETQ. V dropped 0 bases and J dropped 4 bases, with 0 bases sitting between them. The CDR3 has 11 residues. The CDR3 sequence: CASSLADTQYF. For the CDR3, the DNA is TGCGCCAGCAGCTTGGCAGATACGCAGTATTTT.

This clone was counted once. V is TRBV11-3 and J is TRBJ1-3; D unclear. The V gene's germline CDR1 is SGHNT and CDR2 YENEEA. This CDR3 has 16 amino acids. V was trimmed by 4 bases and J by 0 bases, leaving 13 bases between them. The DNA for the CDR3 is TGTGCCAGCAGCTCGAAGGGCATGTTCTCTGGAAACACCATATATTTT. Translation gives CASSSKGMFSGNTIYF.

This clone has only a few counts. The chain has TRBV7-2 and TRBJ1-5, with a weak D call TRBD1 (6 bases). The CDR3 loop spans 16 amino acids. The V gene lost 5 bases and the J gene lost 1 base, with 15 bases spanning the gap. Germline loops: CDR1 SGHTA, CDR2 FQGNSA. Here the CDR3 reads CASSKQGTWSNQPQHF. In DNA form, the CDR3 reads TGTGCCAGCAGCAAACAGGGTACTTGGAGCAATCAGCCCCAGCATTTT.

This chain connects TRBV3-1 (or the pseudogene TRBV3-2) to TRBJ1-6, with a possible D match to TRBD1 (5 bases). Germline lookup yields CDR1 LGHDT and CDR2 YNNKEL (reference sequence). The length of the CDR3 is 15 residues. Deletions cut 1 base from V and 8 bases from J, with 12 bases between. Here the CDR3 reads CASSQAGPRDSPLHF. The CDR3 DNA follows: TGTGCCAGCAGCCAAGCAGGGCCCCGAGATTCACCCCTCCACTTT.

V gene TRBV7-2 combines with J gene TRBJ1-2, with D perhaps TRBD1 (6 bases). The CDR3 sequence is 15 residues long. Germline V CDR1 and CDR2: SGHTA, FQGNSA. Trimming cost V 5 bases and J 7 bases, with 20 bases left between them. This CDR3 is CASSAQGQFSAGYTF. The CDR3 DNA reads as TGTGCCAGCAGCGCACAGGGCCAATTTTCGGCTGGCTACACCTTC.

The CDR3 DNA follows: TGTGCCAGCAGCCGGGACACCTTCTCTGGAAACACCATATATTTT. This sequence encodes CASSRDTFSGNTIYF. This rearrangement joins TRBV5-6 to TRBJ1-3, with a weak D call TRBD1 (6 bases). The CDR3 consists of 15 residues. The V end lost 4 bases, the J end lost 0 bases, and 11 bases lay between the germline ends. The germline CDR1 and CDR2 sequences are SGHDT and YYEEEE.

This clone was observed a few times. V and J are TRBV14 and TRBJ1-2; D unresolved. The length of the CDR3 is 14 residues. The V end was cut by 1 base, the J end by 7 bases, with 13 bases between. CDR1 is SGHDN and CDR2 is FVKESK in the germline V gene. The CDR3 spells CASSQVTTASGYTF. In nucleotides, the CDR3 is TGTGCCAGCAGCCAAGTTACGACGGCCTCTGGCTACACCTTC.

The chain uses TRBV7-2 and TRBJ2-7; 7 nucleotides match TRBD1. The V gene's germline CDR1 is SGHTA and CDR2 FQGNSA. The CDR3 contains 15 residues. Germline trimming cut 2 bases from V and 0 bases from J; bases unmatched to any gene: 4. CDR3 sequence reads: CASSLRGQFSYEQYF. Here the CDR3 DNA reads TGTGCCAGCAGCTTAAGGGGGCAATTCTCCTACGAGCAGTACTTC.

The chain carries TRBV7-8 and TRBJ2-1; 13 bases fit TRBD2. CDR3 length equals 12 residues. V lost 5 bases, J lost 14 bases, and 3 bases stayed unmatched. In germline, CDR1 is SGHVS, CDR2 FQNEAQ. DNA of the CDR3: TGTGCCAGCAGCCAAACTAGCGGGAGGGAGTTCTTC. This translates into CASSQTSGREFF. The complete variable domain, with remaining parts taken from reference TRBV7-8 and TRBJ2-1, reads GAGVSQSPRYKVAKRGQDVALRCDPISGHVSLFWYQQALGQGPEFLTYFQNEAQLDKSGLPSDRFFAERPEGSVSTLKIQRTQQEDSAVYLCASSQTSGREFFGPGTRLTVL.

The chain has TRBV15 and TRBJ2-2, with D possibly being TRBD1 (5 bases). The V gene's germline CDR1 is LNHNV and CDR2 YYDKDF (reference sequence). The V gene lost 5 bases and the J gene lost 3 bases, with 10 bases spanning the gap. This CDR3 has 14 residues. CDR3 loop: CATSGRVDTGELFF. CDR3 DNA: TGTGCCACCAGCGGCAGGGTTGACACCGGGGAGCTGTTTTTT.

The V gene is TRBV5-1, the J gene TRBJ1-1; no clear D. CDR3 size: 15 residues. Trimming left V 0 bases short and J 0 bases short, with 9 bases between. Germline CDR1 SGHRS, CDR2 YFSETQ. In DNA, the CDR3 is TGCGCCAGCAGCTTGGAGTGGGGAATGAACACTGAAGCTTTCTTT. As protein: CASSLEWGMNTEAFF.

This sequence joins TRBV5-1 and TRBJ2-7; no clear D gene. The CDR3 covers 14 residues. V was pared by 6 bases and J by 6 bases, with 19 bases between. The V gene's germline CDR1 is SGHRS and CDR2 YFSETQ. The CDR3 region has the DNA TGCGCCAGCAAGTTAGGGTATCAGAATTTCGAGCAGTACTTC. This codes for CASKLGYQNFEQYF.